This TCR beta chain is from a study of T cells in Graves' hyperthyroidism and ophthalmopathy. Looking at the study overall: Peripheral blood samples were taken at initial diagnosis, prior to any treatment. Findings and caveats of the study: Ophthalmopathy was distinguished from stable hyperthyroidism by 13 V-J signatures. Also found in blood were most expanded thyroid clonotypes above 0.001.

Germline V gene data show CDR1 as MDHEN and CDR2 as SYDVKM. CDR3 length equals 12 residues. V lost 2 bases and J lost 5, with 4 bases in between. In this sample, this clonotype turned up many times. Its antigen is not known. The CDR3 regions of TCR beta were amplified from RNA transcripts. Carried out on the TCR CDR3, a first-round RT-PCR used the HTBI primer set. TCRdb fed the multiplex PCR reads into MiXCR, producing one record per CDR3 protein. In the table there are around 390,000 distinct CDR3 sequences, about 15% of which are singletons. V and J are TRBV28 and TRBJ1-5; D gene ambiguous. This TCR came from a woman in her twenties or thirties with Graves' ophthalmopathy. Sequencing was performed on blood. The CDR3 coding sequence is TGTGCCAGCAGTTTAATATATCAGCCCCAGCATTTT. It encodes CASSLIYQPQHF.